These T cell receptor beta chains were read from a single sample in a study of blood T cell repertoires in COVID-19. Clones were read by immunoSEQ multiplex PCR, and TCRdb kept only the in-frame ones, dropping some. The sample has some 100,000 clones, about nine tenths seen once. The sample taken for sequencing was peripheral blood. All receptors come from a man between 65 and 80 years old who had recovered from COVID-19. Each CDR3 is given with its conserved first and last residue. D genes are given only for firm matches. Expanded clones get a size class; other rows say once, few or many, or leave the size out.

j_call	clone_size	d_call	v_call	cdr3_nt	cdr3_aa
TRBJ1-4	NA	NA	TRBV4-3	TGCGCCAGCAGCCCGACAGCAACTAATGAAAAACTGTTTTTT	CASSPTATNEKLFF
TRBJ1-5	NA	NA	TRBV18	TGTGCCAGCTCACCAGAGTTCAATCAGCCCCAGCATTTT	CASSPEFNQPQHF
TRBJ1-4	NA	NA	TRBV5-5	TGTGCCAGCAGCGAGGACAGTCTTGAAAAACTGTTTTTT	CASSEDSLEKLFF
TRBJ2-2	NA	NA	TRBV5-8	TGTGCCAGCAGCTTCAGGAACACCGGGGAGCTGTTTTTT	CASSFRNTGELFF
TRBJ2-7	few	TRBD1	TRBV5-4	TGTGCCAGCACCTCTAAACAGGGGGCGAGCTACGAGCAGTACTTC	CASTSKQGASYEQYF
TRBJ2-5	NA	TRBD2	TRBV2	TGTGCCAGCAGTGGCGGAAGCGGGGGGGCCAGAGAGACCCAGTACTTC	CASSGGSGGARETQYF
TRBJ1-6	NA	NA	TRBV5-4	TGTGCCAGCAGCCAGGTCGGCGGGGCACTGGTATCACCCCTCCACTTT	CASSQVGGALVSPLHF
TRBJ1-2	NA	NA	TRBV6-6	TGTGCCAGCAGCCTCCTAGAGCGGGGCTACACCTTC	CASSLLERGYTF
TRBJ1-1	once	NA	TRBV4-3	TGCGCCAGCAGCCAAATAGTGTCCGGTGAAGCTTTCTTT	CASSQIVSGEAFF
TRBJ2-1	NA	NA	TRBV7-8	TGTGCCAGCAGCTTAGGCGGCAGGGATGCCTACAATGAGCAGTTCTTC	CASSLGGRDAYNEQFF
TRBJ2-2	NA	TRBD2	TRBV11-2	TGTGCCAGCAGCCCCGGGACTAGCGGGGTCCCCGGGGAGCTGTTTTTT	CASSPGTSGVPGELFF
TRBJ2-4	NA	NA	TRBV19	TGTGCCAGTAGTATACTGGAGGGAAACATTCAGTACTTC	CASSILEGNIQYF
TRBJ2-3	few	NA	TRBV27	TGTGCCAGCAGTTTCCGGCACAGCAGCACAGATACGCAGTATTTT	CASSFRHSSTDTQYF
TRBJ2-3	NA	NA	TRBV5-1	TGCGCCAGCAGCTTTCTATCACGAGGGGATACGCAGTATTTT	CASSFLSRGDTQYF
TRBJ1-4	NA	TRBD1	TRBV5-4	TGTGCCAGCAGCACGGACAGGGGGCGAGATGAAAAACTGTTTTTT	CASSTDRGRDEKLFF
TRBJ1-2	NA	NA	TRBV5-5	TGTGCCAGCAGCGTATATAGACAGGCCAATGGCTACACCTTC	CASSVYRQANGYTF
TRBJ1-1	NA	NA	TRBV12-3/TRBV12-4	TGTGCCAGCAGTTTAATGGGGGGGGCAGCTTTCTTT	CASSLMGGAAFF
TRBJ2-5	NA	NA	TRBV5-1	TGCGCCAGCAGCTTGGATTCGGAGACCCAGTACTTC	CASSLDSETQYF
TRBJ2-6	NA	NA	TRBV4-1	TGCGCCAGCAGCCAAACGGGGGCTGGGGCCAACGTCCTGACTTTC	CASSQTGAGANVLTF
TRBJ2-2	NA	TRBD2	TRBV20-1	TGCAGTGCTAGTTCGGGGGGGCCGGGTACCGGGGAGCTGTTTTTT	CSASSGGPGTGELFF
TRBJ1-1	NA	TRBD1	TRBV28	TGTGCCAGCACCCAACAGGGGGCTGATGCTTTCTTT	CASTQQGADAFF
TRBJ1-1	NA	NA	TRBV4-3	TGCGCCAGCAGCCAACGCGACGGGTCCACTGAAGCTTTCTTT	CASSQRDGSTEAFF
TRBJ2-7	NA	NA	TRBV19	TGTGCCAGTAGTATTCGGCCAGGGGAGTACGAGCAGTACTTC	CASSIRPGEYEQYF
TRBJ2-1	NA	TRBD2	TRBV4-2	TGTGCCAGCAGCCCCATAGCGGGAGGGAATGACAATGAGCAGTTCTTC	CASSPIAGGNDNEQFF
TRBJ2-7	NA	NA	TRBV27	TGTGCCAGCAGTTTAGGCAGGGCCCTCTCCTACGAGCAGTACTTC	CASSLGRALSYEQYF
TRBJ1-6	NA	NA	TRBV19	TGTGCCAGTTCTACACGGGGGAATTCACCCCTCCACTTT	CASSTRGNSPLHF
TRBJ1-3	NA	TRBD1	TRBV6-5	TGTGCCAGCAGTAGACAGGGGGACTCTGGAAACACCATATATTTT	CASSRQGDSGNTIYF
TRBJ1-3	NA	NA	TRBV30	TGTGCCTGGAGTAGAGCAGGGGCCTCTGGAAACACCATATATTTT	CAWSRAGASGNTIYF
TRBJ1-6	NA	NA	TRBV7-7	TGTGCCAGCAGCTTAGATCGGGGGTTTCATTCACCCCTCCACTTT	CASSLDRGFHSPLHF
TRBJ2-5	NA	TRBD2	TRBV9	TGTGCCAGCAGCGGGGGCAGTTGGAGCGGGAGTGGAGAGACCCAGTACTTC	CASSGGSWSGSGETQYF
TRBJ2-1	NA	TRBD2	TRBV5-1	TGCGCCAGCAGCTTTAGCGGGAGATCCTACAATGAGCAGTTCTTC	CASSFSGRSYNEQFF
TRBJ2-1	NA	TRBD2	TRBV24-1	TGTGCCACCAGTGATTTCTCTCTAGCGGGGGGTAGCGATGAGCAGTTCTTC	CATSDFSLAGGSDEQFF
TRBJ2-1	NA	TRBD2	TRBV27	TGTGCCAGCAGTCCGACTCCTGGACTAGCGGGAGGTAGTGAGCAGTTCTTC	CASSPTPGLAGGSEQFF
TRBJ2-3	NA	TRBD2	TRBV9	TGTGCCAGCAGCGTAACGAGCCAGCGGGGGGGCCGAGGTAATACGCAGTATTTT	CASSVTSQRGGRGNTQYF
TRBJ2-7	NA	TRBD1	TRBV28	TGTGCCAGCAGTGGTCCCGGGACAGGTTCCTACGAGCAGTACTTC	CASSGPGTGSYEQYF
TRBJ1-3	few	NA	TRBV6-5	TGTGCCAGCAGTTTTGACAGTCTTGAAAACACCATATATTTT	CASSFDSLENTIYF
TRBJ1-3	NA	NA	TRBV18	TGTGCCAGCTCACCAGGCCCAAGCTCTGGAAACACCATATATTTT	CASSPGPSSGNTIYF